These 12 T cell receptor beta chains share one sample of origin, sequenced in a study of molecular identifiers for immune sequencing clone quantification. Via MiXCR, TCRdb re-called the PCR reads, giving one row per CDR3 protein. Here the sample spans 460,000 or so distinct CDR3 sequences, about 25% being singletons. The sample was naive CD8+ T cells from blood, with Jurkat cell RNA spiked in. Subset given: FACS-sorted CD8+CD4-CCR7+CD45RA+ naive T cells. These receptors all stem from a human donor in good health. Some libraries in this study had Jurkat cell RNA spiked in.

In the case of this clonotype: A read error is possible here, since a much larger clone lies one base away. The chain recombines TRBV20-1 with TRBJ1-1, with D unresolved. The CDR3 runs 13 residues. CDR1 DFQATT and CDR2 SNEGSKA come from the germline V gene (reference sequence). In DNA form, the CDR3 reads TGCAGTGCTAGAGAACGGATGAACACTGAAGCTCTCTTT. Translated, it gives CSARERMNTEALF.

The table lists this clonotype with many counts. This chain links TRBV7-9 with TRBJ2-3; D uncertain. Germline CDR1 SEHNR, CDR2 FQNEAQ (reference sequence). The V and J ends lost 5 bases and 2 bases respectively, with 17 bases between them. This CDR3 has 16 residues. The CDR3 nucleotides are TGTGCCAGCAGCAAGAGAGGCGAAGAAGACACAGATACGCAGTATTTT. Translation: CASSKRGEEDTDTQYF.

V gene TRBV4-3 combines with J gene TRBJ2-7, with 9 bases aligning to TRBD2. Germline V CDR1 and CDR2: LGHNA, YSLEER. V lost 3 bases and J lost 4; bases outside the gene matches: 13. The CDR3 is 17 residues long. The CDR3 DNA follows: TGCGCCAGCAGCCAGACCCGACTAGCGGCTCAAAGATACGAGCAGTACTTC. It codes for CASSQTRLAAQRYEQYF.

This clonotype was observed at least ten times. The chain recombines TRBV4-3 with TRBJ2-3; D might be TRBD1 (6 bases). Germline loops: CDR1 LGHNA, CDR2 YSLEER. The V end lost 0 bases, the J end lost 5 bases, and 21 bases lay between the germline ends. This CDR3 is 18 amino acids long. CDR3 loop: CASSQDFVRSSRGDTQYF. CDR3 bases: TGCGCCAGCAGCCAAGATTTCGTACGCAGCAGCAGGGGAGATACGCAGTATTTT.

Only a few counts were recorded for this clonotype. V usage is TRBV30 and J usage is TRBJ2-3; perhaps TRBD2 as D (6 bases). The CDR3 is 15 amino acids. CDR1 is GTSNPN, CDR2 SVGIG, per germline (reference sequence). Trimming cost V 0 bases and J 0 bases, with 10 bases left between them. For the CDR3, the DNA is TGTGCCTGGAGTGTACCGGCGGGGAGCACAGATACGCAGTATTTT. Protein: CAWSVPAGSTDTQYF.

This clonotype has at least ten counts. This chain's CDR3 is CASSLATREGGSFVAQHF. The CDR3, as DNA: TGCGCCAGCAGCTTGGCCACTCGTGAAGGGGGCTCTTTCGTGGCCCAGCATTTT. V is TRBV5-1 and J is TRBJ1-5; 7 nucleotides match TRBD1. This CDR3 has 18 residues. The V and J ends lost 0 bases and 11 bases, in that order; junction bases with no gene match: 20. Germline lookup yields CDR1 SGHRS and CDR2 YFSETQ. Combining the CDR3 with reference TRBV5-1 and TRBJ1-5 gives the whole variable domain KAGVTQTPRYLIKTRGQQVTLSCSPISGHRSVSWYQQTPGQGLQFLFEYFSETQRNKGNFPGRFSGRQFSNSRSEMNVSTLELGDSALYLCASSLATREGGSFVAQHFGDGTRLSIL.

There are many counts of this clonotype. The V call is TRBV5-1, the J call TRBJ2-3; D uncertain. Germline CDR1 SGHRS, CDR2 YFSETQ. The CDR3 spans 14 residues. V was pared by 4 bases and J by 1 base, with 10 bases between. Written as DNA, the CDR3 is TGCGCCAGCAGCCCAACCTTGGGCACAGATACGCAGTATTTT. Translation: CASSPTLGTDTQYF.

V gene TRBV2 combines with J gene TRBJ1-1; possibly TRBD1 for D (5 bases). Germline values: CDR1 SNHLY, CDR2 FYNNEI. The CDR3 covers 12 residues. V was trimmed by 9 bases and J by 7 bases, leaving 15 bases between them. CDR3 region: CARRPVRGEAFF. As DNA, the CDR3 is TGTGCCAGGAGACCCGTTAGGGGTGAAGCTTTCTTT.

At least ten counts were recorded for this clonotype. This rearrangement joins TRBV20-1 to TRBJ2-7, with D hard to call. Trimming removed 0 bases from V and 3 bases from J, with 9 bases in between. Germline CDR1 is DFQATT and CDR2 is SNEGSKA (reference sequence). CDR3 size: 13 residues. This chain's CDR3 is CSARDILYYEQYF. The CDR3 region has the DNA TGCAGTGCTAGAGATATACTCTACTACGAGCAGTACTTC.

Only a few counts were recorded for this clonotype. The chain combines TRBV27 with TRBJ2-7; D is perhaps TRBD1 (6 bases). Trimming removed 0 bases from V and 1 base from J, with 10 bases in between. Germline values: CDR1 MNHEY, CDR2 SMNVEV (reference sequence). CDR3 size: 15 residues. CDR3 bases: TGTGCCAGCAGTTTATCGGGGGCCCCTTCCTACGAGCAGTACTTC. Translation gives CASSLSGAPSYEQYF.

CDR3 in amino acids: CASSQDSWTTQSEQFF. The CDR3 region has the DNA TGCGCCAGCAGCCAAGATTCTTGGACTACCCAGAGTGAGCAGTTCTTC. The chain carries TRBV4-1 and TRBJ2-1; D possibly corresponds to TRBD2 (6 bases). Deletions cut 0 bases from V and 9 bases from J, with 18 bases between. The CDR3 runs to 16 residues. CDR1 and CDR2 (germline): MGHRA, YSYEKL.

The chain uses TRBV3-1 and TRBJ2-7; a possible D gene is TRBD1 (5 bases). V lost 1 base, J lost 1 base, and 11 bases lay in between. Germline lookup yields CDR1 LGHDT and CDR2 YNNKEL (reference sequence). The CDR3 runs to 15 residues. CDR3 amino acids: CASSQVMGLSYEQYF. The CDR3 coding sequence is TGTGCCAGCAGCCAAGTGATGGGGCTGTCCTACGAGCAGTACTTC.